These 15 T cell receptor beta chains were all obtained from the same sample, sequenced in a study of OX40 agonist ivuxolimab in advanced cancers. Repertoires were generated with immunoSEQ multiplex PCR, while TCRdb's copy carries only in-frame clones and drops some. The sample has just over 95,000 clones, around 87% seen once. The sample here was CD4+ or CD8+ T cells sorted from blood, taken in a trial of the OX40 agonist ivuxolimab. The receptors shown here come from an adult with an advanced solid tumor such as melanoma, head and neck, liver or kidney cancer.

The CDR3 coding sequence is TGTGCCAGCAGTCCCATTGAGACCCAGTACTTC. As protein: CASSPIETQYF. This sequence joins TRBV2 and TRBJ2-5; D remains unclear. CDR1 is SNHLY, CDR2 FYNNEI, per germline. The CDR3 loop spans 11 amino acids. V gave up 5 bases and J gave up 5 bases, with 6 bases separating them. Combining the CDR3 with reference TRBV2 and TRBJ2-5 gives the whole variable domain EPEVTQTPSHQVTQMGQEVILRCVPISNHLYFYWYRQILGQKVEFLVSFYNNEISEKSEIFDDQFSVERPDGSNFTLKIRSTKLEDSAMYFCASSPIETQYFGPGTRLLVL.

V is TRBV5-1 and J is TRBJ1-1; D is undetermined. CDR3 length: 14 residues. Trimming removed 1 base from V and 1 base from J, with 8 bases in between. Looked up from germline, CDR1 is SGHRS and CDR2 is YFSETQ. CDR3 sequence (DNA): TGCGCCAGCAGCTTGCGGCACCAGAACACTGAAGCTTTCTTT. This codes for CASSLRHQNTEAFF.

This chain connects TRBV7-2 to TRBJ2-5; maybe TRBD2 (5 bases). The germline V gene encodes CDR1 SGHTA and CDR2 FQGNSA. Trimming shortened V by 5 bases and J by 2 bases, and 15 bases separated the two germline ends. This CDR3 spans 15 amino acids. The CDR3 region has the DNA TGTGCCAGCAGCCAACAAAGCGGAAATCAAGAGACCCAGTACTTC. This gives the protein CASSQQSGNQETQYF. Full variable domain (remainder filled in from reference TRBV7-2 and TRBJ2-5): GAGVSQSPSNKVTEKGKDVELRCDPISGHTALYWYRQSLGQGLEFLIYFQGNSAPDKSGLPSDRFSAERTGGSVSTLTIQRTQQEDSAVYLCASSQQSGNQETQYFGPGTRLLVL.

V gene TRBV6-1 combines with J gene TRBJ2-1; 15 bases agree with TRBD2. The CDR3 length is 15 residues. Germline CDR1 MNHNS, CDR2 SASEGT. The J segment lost 9 bases and the V segment lost 6 bases, leaving 6 bases of the junction unmatched. This CDR3 is CASRFGTSGRSEQFF. The CDR3, as DNA: TGTGCCAGCAGGTTCGGGACTAGCGGGAGGAGTGAGCAGTTCTTC.

A note on this clone: One junction end disagrees with the germline gene, perhaps due to a read error. The CDR3 reads CANSKGVTGELFF. In nucleotides, the CDR3 is TGTGCCAACAGTAAAGGGGTCACCGGGGAGCTGTTTTTT. This chain links TRBV6-5 with TRBJ2-2, with a possible D match to TRBD1 (5 bases). From germline, CDR1 is MNHEY and CDR2 SVGAGI. This CDR3 has 13 amino acids.

This chain connects TRBV5-4 to TRBJ2-4; D remains unclear. CDR1 is SGHNT and CDR2 is YYREEE in the germline V gene (reference sequence). Trimming stripped 4 bases from V and 4 bases from J, with 18 bases between. The CDR3 sequence is 16 residues long. CDR3 bases: TGTGCCAGCAGCCGCGCGGCAGAACCAACTAAAAACATTCAGTACTTC. Protein product: CASSRAAEPTKNIQYF.

The V gene is TRBV5-1, the J gene TRBJ1-4; unclear D gene. The CDR3 runs 15 residues. Germline V gene sequence: CDR1 SGHRS, CDR2 YFSETQ. V dropped 0 bases and J dropped 8 bases, with 14 bases sitting between them. In DNA, the CDR3 is TGCGCCAGCAGCTTGGCGGGCCGACGTGAGGAAAAACTGTTTTTT. The encoded protein is CASSLAGRREEKLFF.

The rearrangement uses TRBV6-6 and TRBJ1-2; 9 bases match TRBD1. Germline V gene lookup returns CDR1 MNHNY and CDR2 SVGAGI (reference sequence). The CDR3 is 15 amino acids. V was clipped by 8 bases and J by 4 bases; unmatched bases: 11. CDR3 nucleotides: TGTGCCAGCTCACTGGGGGGACAGGGACTCTATGGCTACACCTTC. Its protein is CASSLGGQGLYGYTF.

J is TRBJ2-2 and V is TRBV15; 8 nucleotides agree with TRBD2. V was clipped by 5 bases and J by 2 bases; unmatched bases: 7. There are 16 residues in the CDR3. Germline CDR1 and CDR2: LNHNV and YYDKDF (reference sequence). The CDR3 here is CATSGSLAVNTGELFF. The CDR3 nucleotides are TGTGCCACCAGCGGGTCACTAGCGGTTAACACCGGGGAGCTGTTTTTT. The full variable domain, completed using reference TRBV15 and TRBJ2-2, is DAMVIQNPRYQVTQFGKPVTLSCSQTLNHNVMYWYQQKSSQAPKLLFHYYDKDFNNEADTPDNFQSRRPNTSFCFLDIRSPGLGDTAMYLCATSGSLAVNTGELFFGEGSRLTVL.

In DNA form, the CDR3 reads TGTGCCAGCAGCTTAAAGGGTAGCGGGGGTTCTGAGCAGTTCTTC. Encoded protein: CASSLKGSGGSEQFF. The gene calls are TRBV7-3 and TRBJ2-1; 9 bases line up with TRBD2. This CDR3 is 15 amino acids long. V gave up 1 base and J gave up 9 bases; unmatched junction bases: 7. CDR1 SGHTA and CDR2 FQGTGA come from the germline V gene. Full variable domain (outside the CDR3, taken from reference TRBV7-3 and TRBJ2-1): GAGVSQTPSNKVTEKGKYVELRCDPISGHTALYWYRQSLGQGPEFLIYFQGTGAADDSGLPNDRFFAVRPEGSVSTLKIQRTERGDSAVYLCASSLKGSGGSEQFFGPGTRLTVL.

This sequence joins TRBV10-1 and TRBJ2-3; perhaps TRBD2 as D (6 bases). The CDR3 runs 18 residues. The V gene lost 2 bases and the J gene lost 2 bases, with 20 bases spanning the gap. Looked up from germline, CDR1 is WNHNN and CDR2 is SYGVQD (reference sequence). The CDR3 spells CASSELPPFGSNTDTQYF. In DNA, the CDR3 is TGCGCCAGCAGTGAGCTCCCTCCTTTCGGGAGTAACACAGATACGCAGTATTTT.

In DNA form, the CDR3 reads TGTGCCAGCAGCCGCTCCGGGACAGGGTATGGCTACACCTTC. This encodes CASSRSGTGYGYTF. This chain connects TRBV7-2 to TRBJ1-2; 9 bases match TRBD1. CDR3 length: 14 amino acids. Trimming took 5 bases from V and 5 from J; bases not matched to a gene: 6. Germline V lookup: CDR1 SGHTA, CDR2 FQGNSA.

This chain connects TRBV11-2 to TRBJ2-5, with D perhaps matching TRBD1 (8 bases). V was shortened by 4 bases and J by 1 base, with 13 bases between the two germline ends. Germline V CDR1 and CDR2: SGHAT, FQNNGV. This CDR3 contains 15 residues. The CDR3 bases are TGTGCCAGCAGCTCCGGGGGGACAGGCCAAGAGACCCAGTACTTC. This encodes CASSSGGTGQETQYF.

Remarks on this clone: Other DNA sequences in the same sample also yield this CDR3. The chain recombines TRBV6-1 with TRBJ2-1, with D perhaps TRBD1 or TRBD2 (5 bases each). Germline V gives CDR1 MNHNS, CDR2 SASEGT. The germline V and J ends were trimmed by 5 bases and 0 bases, with 8 bases remaining between them. This CDR3 is 14 amino acids long. For the CDR3, the DNA is TGTGCCAGCAGTCGAGGGGCCTCCTACAATGAGCAGTTCTTC. Encoded protein: CASSRGASYNEQFF.

The chain uses TRBV11-2 and TRBJ2-7; D possibly corresponds to TRBD2 (6 bases). This CDR3 comprises 12 residues. The ends were cut back, 10 bases at V and 7 bases at J, with 17 bases in the middle. Germline loops: CDR1 SGHAT, CDR2 FQNNGV. The CDR3, as DNA: TGTGCCACAGGGAGGCCAAATGGAGAGCAGTACTTC. Translated: CATGRPNGEQYF.